Listed here are 23 T cell receptor beta chains from one sample, sequenced in a study of T cell repertoires in cytomegalovirus infection. Each CDR3 protein gets one entry after TCRdb re-called the reads with MiXCR. Of approximately 250,000 distinct CDR3 sequences listed, approximately 13% are singletons. The specimen sequenced was PBMCs. The source of these receptors is a human donor in good health (CMV status not recorded). Some clones in this sample may be carry-over from other donors' samples.

The chain uses TRBV20-1 and TRBJ2-1; 10 bases fit TRBD2. Germline CDR1 and CDR2: DFQATT and SNEGSKA (reference sequence). Trimming at V came to 5 bases and at J to 12 bases, leaving 7 bases not matched to a gene. There are 12 residues in the CDR3. The CDR3 coding sequence is TGCAGTGCTCCCGGGACTAGCGTTGGGCAGTTCTTC. Translating it yields CSAPGTSVGQFF.

This clonotype was recorded a few times. The chain recombines TRBV12-3 or TRBV12-4 with TRBJ1-2; perhaps TRBD1 as D (5 bases). This CDR3 comprises 14 residues. Trimming removed 7 bases from V and 8 bases from J, with 20 bases in between. The CDR3 bases are TGTGCCAGCACCTACCGGGACGAAAGACAGGGCTACACCTTC. Residues: CASTYRDERQGYTF.

The chain recombines TRBV29-1 with TRBJ2-7, with 12 positions matching TRBD2. CDR1 and CDR2 from the germline V gene are SQVTM and ANQGSEA. The length of the CDR3 is 14 residues. V lost 4 bases to trimming and J lost 4 bases; unmatched junction nucleotides: 5. The CDR3 reads CSVVETSGSYEQYF. As DNA, the CDR3 is TGCAGCGTTGTAGAGACTAGCGGGAGTTACGAGCAGTACTTC.

This clonotype was seen ten or more times. V gene TRBV7-2 combines with J gene TRBJ2-7; possible D gene TRBD1, 6 bases. V lost 4 bases and J 3 bases, leaving 19 bases between the germline ends. This CDR3 has 16 amino acids. The germline gives CDR1 SGHTA, CDR2 FQGNSA. The CDR3 nucleotides are TGTGCCAGCAGCTCCCGAACCCCGGGACAACTCTACGAGCAGTACTTC. This codes for CASSSRTPGQLYEQYF.

This clonotype was detected many times. V is TRBV7-3 and J is TRBJ2-1; 15 bases fit TRBD2. V trimming: 6 bases; J trimming: 10 bases; junction bases outside the gene matches: 16. Per the germline V gene, CDR1 is SGHTA and CDR2 is FQGTGA. This CDR3 is built from 18 residues. CDR3 DNA: TGTGCCAGCAGTTCCGGGACTAGCGGGGGGCCCAAAAGGGGGGAGCAGTTCTTC. As protein: CASSSGTSGGPKRGEQFF.

This clonotype was seen ten or more times. The chain recombines TRBV20-1 with TRBJ2-5; possibly TRBD1 for D (6 bases). There are 13 residues in the CDR3. Germline V CDR1 and CDR2: DFQATT, SNEGSKA (reference sequence). Trimming took off 6 bases at V and 1 base at J, with 12 bases between the two ends. Written as DNA, the CDR3 is TGCAGTGCCCTGGACAGTCTCCAAGAGACCCAGTACTTC. Amino acids: CSALDSLQETQYF.

V is TRBV5-1 and J is TRBJ1-1; 11 nucleotides line up with TRBD1. This CDR3 is 16 amino acids long. Germline V lookup: CDR1 SGHRS, CDR2 YFSETQ. Germline trimming cut 2 bases from V and 1 base from J; bases unmatched to any gene: 4. CDR3 bases: TGCGCCAGCAGCTTATCCGGGACAGGGGGGAACACTGAAGCTTTCTTT. This encodes CASSLSGTGGNTEAFF.

This clonotype was seen many times. The V gene is TRBV6-2 or TRBV6-3, the J gene TRBJ2-5, with 7 bases lining up with TRBD1. Germline V CDR1 and CDR2: MNHEY, SVGEGT. V shed 8 bases and J 2 bases; nucleotides not matched to a gene: 11. This CDR3 is 15 amino acids long. CDR3 residues: CASGLLGQEQETQYF. The CDR3 nucleotides read TGTGCCAGCGGCCTACTTGGACAGGAGCAAGAGACCCAGTACTTC.

This clonotype was counted at least ten times. The rearrangement joins TRBV19 to TRBJ2-7, with 7 nucleotides matching TRBD2. Germline assignment: CDR1 LNHDA and CDR2 SQIVND (reference sequence). The CDR3 consists of 15 residues. Losses at the gene ends were 2 bases for V and 2 bases for J; bases not matched to a gene: 6. CDR3 protein: CASSILLAPTYEQYF. The CDR3 DNA follows: TGTGCCAGTAGTATATTACTAGCGCCCACCTACGAGCAGTACTTC.

This clonotype came up many times. The gene calls are TRBV19 and TRBJ1-3, with TRBD1 matching over 9 bases. CDR1 and CDR2 (germline): LNHDA, SQIVND (reference sequence). V was pared by 6 bases and J by 2 bases, with 2 bases of the junction left unmatched. The CDR3 is 14 amino acids. This CDR3 is CASRRQGAGNTIYF. The CDR3 DNA is TGTGCCAGTAGACGACAGGGGGCTGGAAACACCATATATTTT. The whole variable domain, filled in from reference TRBV19 and TRBJ1-3, reads DGGITQSPKYLFRKEGQNVTLSCEQNLNHDAMYWYRQDPGQGLRLIYYSQIVNDFQKGDIAEGYSVSREKKESFPLTVTSAQKNPTAFYLCASRRQGAGNTIYFGEGSWLTVV.

At least ten counts were recorded for this clonotype. The chain is built from TRBV6-2 or TRBV6-3 and TRBJ2-7, with 9 bases fitting TRBD2. V shed 5 bases and J 4 bases; nucleotides not matched to a gene: 3. The CDR3 is 13 residues long. From germline, CDR1 is MNHEY and CDR2 SVGEGT. The CDR3 DNA follows: TGTGCCAGCAGTCCTAGCGGGACGTACGAGCAGTACTTC. It yields the protein CASSPSGTYEQYF.

In this sample, this clonotype turned up many times. V gene TRBV7-2 combines with J gene TRBJ1-1; 7 nucleotides match TRBD1. This CDR3 contains 15 residues. The V segment lost 0 bases and the J segment 7 bases; nucleotides outside the gene matches: 8. CDR1 and CDR2 (germline): SGHTA, FQGNSA. CDR3 loop: CASSLATGITGEAFF. Written as DNA, the CDR3 is TGTGCCAGCAGCTTAGCGACAGGGATTACGGGTGAAGCTTTCTTT.

This clonotype appeared many times. This chain uses TRBV6-1 with TRBJ2-2, with D uncertain. CDR3 length: 14 amino acids. CDR1 and CDR2 from the germline V gene are MNHNS and SASEGT. The V gene lost 7 bases and the J gene lost 1 base, with 10 bases spanning the gap. The CDR3 region is CASTIARNTGELFF. The CDR3 DNA sequence: TGTGCCAGCACCATAGCTAGGAACACCGGGGAGCTGTTTTTT.

The V gene is TRBV20-1, the J gene TRBJ1-6, with D possibly being TRBD1 (6 bases). In germline, CDR1 is DFQATT, CDR2 SNEGSKA (reference sequence). The V end lost 5 bases, the J end lost 9 bases, and 11 bases lay between the germline ends. The length of the CDR3 is 12 residues. CDR3 DNA sequence: TGCAGTGCTTTTCGCAGGGGTTCACCCCTCCACTTT. Amino acid sequence: CSAFRRGSPLHF.

This clonotype was observed a handful of times. This chain links TRBV6-2 or TRBV6-3 with TRBJ2-5; TRBD1 matches at 7 bases. V trimming: 7 bases; J trimming: 0 bases; junction bases outside the gene matches: 5. There are 14 residues in the CDR3. Germline CDR1 is MNHEY and CDR2 is SVGEGT. The CDR3 loop is CASTQGQNQETQYF. CDR3 bases: TGTGCCAGCACCCAGGGACAGAACCAAGAGACCCAGTACTTC.

The table lists this clonotype with many counts. The CDR3 DNA reads as TGTGCCAGCAGCTTCGGGCGCTCTGGGGCCAACGTCCTGACTTTC. As protein: CASSFGRSGANVLTF. This chain connects TRBV7-2 to TRBJ2-6; D gene ambiguous. Germline values: CDR1 SGHTA, CDR2 FQGNSA. The germline V and J ends were trimmed by 3 bases and 0 bases, with 6 bases remaining between them. The CDR3 runs to 15 residues.

Only a few counts were recorded for this clonotype. The CDR3 is CSVEGLVLGRGTQYF. The DNA of the CDR3 is TGCAGCGTTGAGGGACTAGTCCTTGGTAGGGGTACGCAGTATTTT. This chain links TRBV29-1 with TRBJ2-3; 8 bases agree with TRBD2. V lost 3 bases and J lost 8; bases outside the gene matches: 13. Germline loops: CDR1 SQVTM, CDR2 ANQGSEA. The CDR3 length is 15 residues.

This clonotype was recorded many times. J is TRBJ2-7 and V is TRBV12-3 or TRBV12-4; D call uncertain. Trimming stripped 8 bases from V and 2 bases from J, with 13 bases between. The length of the CDR3 is 13 residues. The CDR3 DNA sequence: TGTGCCAGCGCCCTGGACGGTCCCTACGAGCAGTACTTC. It translates to CASALDGPYEQYF.

This clonotype was seen only a few times. The CDR3 nucleotides read TGTGCCAGCAGCGTAGAACTAGCGGGGGGGCCGGACACCGGGGAGCTGTTTTTT. Translated: CASSVELAGGPDTGELFF. The chain carries TRBV9 and TRBJ2-2; 13 bases are a match to TRBD2. This CDR3 has 18 amino acids. From germline, CDR1 is SGDLS and CDR2 YYNGEE. The junction had 5 bases not matched to a gene; V was cut back by 0 bases and J by 3 bases.

This clonotype was seen a few times. J is TRBJ2-1 and V is TRBV7-4; 9 bases agree with TRBD2. The CDR3 loop spans 17 amino acids. V dropped 5 bases and J dropped 5; count of bases not matched to a gene: 13. The germline CDR1 and CDR2 sequences are SGHVT and SQSDAQ. The CDR3 here is CASSALRPGLADNEQFF. In DNA form, the CDR3 reads TGTGCCAGCAGCGCACTACGACCGGGACTAGCAGACAATGAGCAGTTCTTC.

This clonotype was observed a few times. This chain uses TRBV28 with TRBJ2-1; D is uncertain. V lost 10 bases and J 0 bases, leaving 7 bases between the germline ends. Per the germline V gene, CDR1 is MDHEN and CDR2 is SYDVKM. The CDR3 loop spans 12 amino acids. For the CDR3, the DNA is TGTGCCACGATCTCCTCCTACAATGAGCAGTTCTTC. It is translated as CATISSYNEQFF. The variable domain in full, completed from reference TRBV28 and TRBJ2-1, reads DVKVTQSSRYLVKRTGEKVFLECVQDMDHENMFWYRQDPGLGLRLIYFSYDVKMKEKGDIPEGYSVSREKKERFSLILESASTNQTSMYLCATISSYNEQFFGPGTRLTVL.

This clonotype occurred many times. The CDR3 DNA reads as TGTGCCAGCAGCTCCGGGGCAGGGGGGAATCAGCCCCAGCATTTT. This sequence encodes CASSSGAGGNQPQHF. The chain has TRBV7-2 and TRBJ1-5, with TRBD1 matching 7 bases. Germline CDR1 reads SGHTA; CDR2 reads FQGNSA. This CDR3 region has 15 residues. Losses at the gene ends were 4 bases for V and 4 bases for J; bases not matched to a gene: 7.

This clonotype was seen at least ten times. The chain links TRBV7-9 to TRBJ2-1, with TRBD2 as a possible D gene (5 bases). The CDR3 consists of 15 residues. Looked up from germline, CDR1 is SEHNR and CDR2 is FQNEAQ (reference sequence). V was trimmed by 0 bases and J by 6 bases, leaving 12 bases between them. CDR3 loop: CASSLAGVGSNEQFF. CDR3 bases: TGTGCCAGCAGCTTAGCGGGAGTAGGGAGCAATGAGCAGTTCTTC. The full variable domain, with the rest looked up from reference TRBV7-9 and TRBJ2-1, is DTGVSQNPRHKITKRGQNVTFRCDPISEHNRLYWYRQTLGQGPEFLTYFQNEAQLEKSRLLSDRFSAERPKGSFSTLEIQRTEQGDSAMYLCASSLAGVGSNEQFFGPGTRLTVL.